This passage covers 14 T cell receptor beta chains from one sample sequenced in a study of B cell selection in AIRE deficiency. The regulatory T cell sort gate was CD4+CD25hiCD127low/negative. Data came from immunoSEQ multiplex PCR; TCRdb stores just in-frame clones and leaves some out. The table shows 20,000 to 30,000 clones, with approximately 90% occurring only once. The sample comprised CD4+CD25+ Tregs sorted from PBMCs. These receptors were collected from a human donor in good health.

The chain couples TRBV18 to TRBJ2-7, with 10 bases identical to TRBD1. J gave up 4 bases and V 3 bases, and 6 bases lay outside the gene matches. This CDR3 has 15 amino acids. Germline loops: CDR1 KGHSH, CDR2 LQKENI. This CDR3 reads CASSPGQGLKYEQYF. CDR3 in DNA: TGTGCCAGCTCACCGGGACAGGGGTTGAAATACGAGCAGTACTTC.

The chain recombines TRBV5-4 with TRBJ1-2; D is uncertain. CDR3 length: 13 amino acids. CDR1 SGHNT and CDR2 YYREEE come from the germline V gene (reference sequence). Trimming removed 4 bases from V and 4 bases from J, with 11 bases in between. The CDR3 DNA reads as TGTGCCAGCAGCCTACTCCGGGGCTATGGCTACACCTTC. This translates into CASSLLRGYGYTF.

DNA of the CDR3: TGTGCCAGCAGCTTTGGGCTAGCGGAACTGACCCAGTACTTC. This gives the protein CASSFGLAELTQYF. The rearrangement joins TRBV7-2 to TRBJ2-5, with 7 nucleotides matching TRBD2. Trimming removed 3 bases from V and 7 bases from J; junction bases left unmatched: 8. CDR1 is SGHTA, CDR2 FQGNSA, per germline. This CDR3 spans 14 amino acids.

The rearrangement links TRBV27 to TRBJ1-5; D not resolved. This CDR3 is built from 16 residues. CDR1 and CDR2 (germline): MNHEY, SMNVEV (reference sequence). Deletions cut 0 bases from V and 0 bases from J, with 9 bases between. The CDR3 DNA follows: TGTGCCAGCAGTTTATCATGGATGGGTAGCAATCAGCCCCAGCATTTT. Residues: CASSLSWMGSNQPQHF.

This rearrangement joins TRBV7-2 to TRBJ2-3; 7 nucleotides match TRBD2. The CDR3 extends over 16 amino acids. The V segment lost 4 bases and the J segment 4 bases; nucleotides outside the gene matches: 11. CDR1 is SGHTA and CDR2 is FQGNSA in the germline V gene. DNA of the CDR3: TGTGCCAGCAGCTCCAAGGCGCGGGGGTGGGCAGATACGCAGTATTTT. Its translation is CASSSKARGWADTQYF. The full variable domain, completed using reference TRBV7-2 and TRBJ2-3, is GAGVSQSPSNKVTEKGKDVELRCDPISGHTALYWYRQSLGQGLEFLIYFQGNSAPDKSGLPSDRFSAERTGGSVSTLTIQRTQQEDSAVYLCASSSKARGWADTQYFGPGTRLTVL.

The rearrangement joins TRBV5-6 to TRBJ2-1, with 12 bases fitting TRBD2. The J segment lost 0 bases and the V segment lost 5 bases, leaving 6 bases of the junction unmatched. Per germline, CDR1 SGHDT and CDR2 YYEEEE. This CDR3 region has 17 residues. The CDR3 protein is CASSQLAGGSSYNEQFF. The CDR3 DNA follows: TGTGCCAGCAGTCAACTAGCGGGGGGAAGCTCCTACAATGAGCAGTTCTTC.

The chain carries TRBV6-1 and TRBJ1-1; D ambiguous. CDR1 is MNHNS, CDR2 SASEGT, per germline. Trimming stripped 1 base from V and 1 base from J, with 10 bases between. The length of the CDR3 is 15 residues. The CDR3 loop reads CASSEVTTKNTEAFF. Written as DNA, the CDR3 is TGTGCCAGCAGTGAAGTCACAACTAAGAACACTGAAGCTTTCTTT.

This chain connects TRBV4-3 to TRBJ2-7; TRBD2 aligns across 10 bases. This CDR3 region has 15 residues. Germline V gives CDR1 LGHNA, CDR2 YSLEER. The V segment lost 4 bases and the J segment 2 bases; nucleotides outside the gene matches: 5. The CDR3 region has the DNA TGCGCCAGCAGCCTGCAGCGGGGGGGCACCTACGAGCAGTACTTC. Translating it yields CASSLQRGGTYEQYF.

V and J are TRBV28 and TRBJ2-7; no definite D call. CDR1 MDHEN and CDR2 SYDVKM come from the germline V gene. CDR3 length: 12 amino acids. The V gene lost 5 bases and the J gene lost 4 bases, with 9 bases spanning the gap. The CDR3 here is CASSGAVYEQYF. The CDR3 bases are TGTGCCAGCAGTGGCGCGGTATACGAGCAGTACTTC. The complete variable domain, with remaining parts taken from reference TRBV28 and TRBJ2-7, reads DVKVTQSSRYLVKRTGEKVFLECVQDMDHENMFWYRQDPGLGLRLIYFSYDVKMKEKGDIPEGYSVSREKKERFSLILESASTNQTSMYLCASSGAVYEQYFGPGTRLTVT.

The chain combines TRBV7-9 with TRBJ1-1; no clear D. This CDR3 spans 14 amino acids. V was cut by 1 base and J by 5 bases, with 11 bases left in between. Germline V gene lookup returns CDR1 SEHNR and CDR2 FQNEAQ (reference sequence). The CDR3 is CASSLDTGWTEAFF. CDR3 coding DNA: TGTGCCAGCAGCTTAGATACGGGATGGACTGAAGCTTTCTTT.

This chain uses TRBV7-2 with TRBJ1-5, with 7 nucleotides matching TRBD1. The CDR3 sequence is 13 residues long. Germline V gene data show CDR1 as SGHTA and CDR2 as FQGNSA. V was pared by 6 bases and J by 5 bases, with 4 bases of the junction left unmatched. CDR3: CASSPGGDQPQHF. The CDR3 bases are TGTGCCAGCAGTCCAGGGGGGGATCAGCCCCAGCATTTT.

The gene calls are TRBV4-1 and TRBJ1-2; no clear D. The ends were cut back, 1 base at V and 1 base at J, with 10 bases in the middle. The germline V gene encodes CDR1 MGHRA and CDR2 YSYEKL. The CDR3 sequence is 15 residues long. CDR3 protein: CASSQAGHFNYGYTF. DNA for the CDR3: TGCGCCAGCAGCCAAGCGGGCCACTTTAACTATGGCTACACCTTC.

The V gene is TRBV11-2, the J gene TRBJ2-7, with unresolved D. V dropped 3 bases and J dropped 4 bases, with 16 bases sitting between them. The CDR3 loop spans 15 amino acids. CDR1 and CDR2 (germline): SGHAT, FQNNGV. As DNA, the CDR3 is TGTGCCAGCAGCTTGGTCGGTGGATCTATGTACGAGCAGTACTTC. Its protein is CASSLVGGSMYEQYF.

The chain combines TRBV7-2 with TRBJ1-2; unclear D gene. The germline V and J ends were trimmed by 5 bases and 2 bases, with 12 bases remaining between them. This CDR3 has 14 residues. The germline V gene encodes CDR1 SGHTA and CDR2 FQGNSA. The CDR3 loop is CASSLSGFNYGYTF. The CDR3 DNA sequence: TGTGCCAGCAGCCTATCGGGTTTCAACTATGGCTACACCTTC. Full variable domain (rest looked up from reference TRBV7-2 and TRBJ1-2): GAGVSQSPSNKVTEKGKDVELRCDPISGHTALYWYRQSLGQGLEFLIYFQGNSAPDKSGLPSDRFSAERTGGSVSTLTIQRTQQEDSAVYLCASSLSGFNYGYTFGSGTRLTVV.